A single T cell receptor beta chain is shown here with its context. One end of the junction fails to match germline, which may point to a read error. The treatment: about 20 received Ad26.COV2.S at low or high dose, single or two shots; roughly 5 received placebo; per-sample allocation not given. On day 63 after the first injection, vaccine and placebo recipients gave samples. This specimen comes from a study of Ad26.COV2.S vaccination and SARS-CoV-2 variants. The CDR3 covers 16 residues. Germline assignment: CDR1 LGHNA and CDR2 YSLEER. Only in-frame clones appear in the TCRdb table, and some are missing; sequencing was by immunoSEQ multiplex PCR. The profile shows 450,000 to 550,000 clones, about nine tenths of them singletons.

Sequencing used peripheral blood, obtained in a trial of Ad26.COV2.S vaccine versus placebo. This sequence originates from a person between 18 and 59 years old who received the Ad26.COV2.S COVID-19 vaccine or a placebo. The chain uses TRBV4-3 and TRBJ1-5; D remains unclear. In nucleotides, the CDR3 is TGCGCCAGCAGCCAAGATCTGAACCGTCCCAATCGGCCCCAGCATTTT. Its translation: CASSQDLNRPNRPQHF.